This entry describes one TCR beta chain. The data originate from a study of CD8 T cells in Susac syndrome. With random hexamers, reverse transcription was performed on about 0.5 to 1 ug of RNA. TCRdb redid the calling of the immunoSEQ multiplex PCR reads with MiXCR, one entry per CDR3 protein. The repertoire holds approximately 170,000 distinct CDR3 sequences, with approximately 94% as singletons. The sample consisted of CD4+ T cells from PBMCs. This receptor was taken from a human donor with multiple sclerosis.

CDR3 bases: TGTGCCAGCAGACTTACCGGGACTAGCGACAATGAGCAGTTCTTC. Protein product: CASRLTGTSDNEQFF. The rearrangement links TRBV6-5 to TRBJ2-1, with 10 nucleotides matching TRBD2. This CDR3 contains 15 residues. Germline V gives CDR1 MNHEY, CDR2 SVGAGI. Trimming removed 6 bases from V and 5 bases from J; junction bases left unmatched: 7.